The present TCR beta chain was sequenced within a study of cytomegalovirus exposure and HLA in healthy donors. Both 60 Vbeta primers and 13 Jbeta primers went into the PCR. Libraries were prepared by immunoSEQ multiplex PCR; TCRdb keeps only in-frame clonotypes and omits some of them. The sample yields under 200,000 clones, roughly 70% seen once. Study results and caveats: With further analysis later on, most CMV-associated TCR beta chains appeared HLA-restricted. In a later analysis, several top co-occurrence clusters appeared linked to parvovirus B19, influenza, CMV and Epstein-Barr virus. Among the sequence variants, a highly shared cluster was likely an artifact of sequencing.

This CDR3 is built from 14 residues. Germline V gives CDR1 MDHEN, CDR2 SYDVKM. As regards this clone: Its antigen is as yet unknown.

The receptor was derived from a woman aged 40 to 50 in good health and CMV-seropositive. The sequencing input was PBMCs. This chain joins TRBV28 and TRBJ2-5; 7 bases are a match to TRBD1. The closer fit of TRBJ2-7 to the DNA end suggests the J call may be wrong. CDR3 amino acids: CASSLTGWRYEQYF. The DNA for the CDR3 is TGTGCCAGCAGTTTGACAGGGTGGCGCTACGAGCAGTACTTC.